This paragraph covers one T cell receptor beta chain sequence. The antigen is not known. For each subset, genomic DNA was distributed in equal portions over several immunoSEQ plates. TCRdb keeps only in-frame clones here, not all; method: immunoSEQ multiplex PCR. The sample records around 980,000 clones, about 80% being singletons. This sample stems from a study of shared clonotypes between healthy human individuals. At the level of the study: Per donor, three plates held CD4 naive cells, three held CD4 memory, two held CD8 naive and one held CD8 memory. Notes on the study in general: An effect of sequencing depth on clonotype sharing among donors was expected. Shared clonotypes: 4.5% to 5% naive CD4, 3.5% to 4% naive CD8, about 2.5% memory CD4, 0.4% to 0.5% memory CD8.

CDR3 length: 16 residues. With 0 bases clipped from V and 5 bases from J, the junction kept 8 bases outside the gene matches. Per germline, CDR1 LGHNA and CDR2 YSLEER. The source of this sequence is a man younger than 35 in good health. Some clones in this sample may be carry-over from other donors' samples. The V and J genes are TRBV4-3 and TRBJ1-2, with 8 bases identical to TRBD1. Sequenced sample: memory CD4+ T cells from PBMCs. Subset specified: CD45RA-negative fraction. The CDR3 coding sequence is TGCGCCAGCAGCCAAGATAATTCGTGGACAGGGTATGGCTACACCTTC. Its protein is CASSQDNSWTGYGYTF.